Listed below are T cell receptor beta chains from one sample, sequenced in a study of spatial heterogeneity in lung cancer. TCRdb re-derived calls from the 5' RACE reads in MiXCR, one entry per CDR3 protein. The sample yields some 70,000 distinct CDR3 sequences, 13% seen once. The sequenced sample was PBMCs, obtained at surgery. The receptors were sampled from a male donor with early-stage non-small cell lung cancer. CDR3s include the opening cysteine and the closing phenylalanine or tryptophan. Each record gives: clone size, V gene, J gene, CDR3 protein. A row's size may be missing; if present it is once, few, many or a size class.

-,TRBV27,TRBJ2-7,CASSLLGLAGHEQYF
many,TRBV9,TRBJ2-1,CASSVGIDNEQFF
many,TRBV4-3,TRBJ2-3,CASSRRLGDPRDTQYF
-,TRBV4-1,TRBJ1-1,CASSQVSLGTEAFF
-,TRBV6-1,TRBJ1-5,CASSEDMGRINQPQHF
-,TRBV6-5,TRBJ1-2,CASSRGGQNYGYTF
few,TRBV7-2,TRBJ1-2,CASSLTPLHYGYTF
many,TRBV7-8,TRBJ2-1,CASSPRDRAYNEQFF
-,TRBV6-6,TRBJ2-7,CASSSRESEQYF
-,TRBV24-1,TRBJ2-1,CATSDSMENQREIYNEQFF
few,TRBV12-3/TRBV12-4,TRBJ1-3,CASTNPPSGNTIYF
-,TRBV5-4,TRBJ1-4,CASSLAKSNEKLFF
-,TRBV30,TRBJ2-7,CAWSAGSGSSYEQYF
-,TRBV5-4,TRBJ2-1,CASSLTSGKYNEQFF
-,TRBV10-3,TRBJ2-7,CAIAEPGKVLYEQYF
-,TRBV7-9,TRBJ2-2,CASSPKRQANTGELFF
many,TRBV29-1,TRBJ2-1,CSVSEGGRYEQFF
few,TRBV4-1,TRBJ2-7,CASSQNAGLRSYEQYF
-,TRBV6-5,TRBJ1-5,CASSYSGAGNQPQHF
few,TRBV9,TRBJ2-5,CASSSRDRGTQYF
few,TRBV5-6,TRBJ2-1,CASTPDGGNRNEQFF
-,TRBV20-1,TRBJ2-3,CSARDQSGSRVADTQYF
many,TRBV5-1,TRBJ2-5,CASSFDGTGGPSETQYF
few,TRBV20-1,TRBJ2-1,CSAEEVPGREQFF
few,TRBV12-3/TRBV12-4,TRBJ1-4,CASSLNSEKLFF
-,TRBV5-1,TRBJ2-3,CASSLAIADSTDTQYF
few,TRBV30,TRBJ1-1,CARGNGGMSTEAFF
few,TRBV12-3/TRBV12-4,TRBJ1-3,CASSLIGGGNTIYF
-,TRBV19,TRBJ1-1,CAIRGGGQMNTEAFF
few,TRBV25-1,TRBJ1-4,CASSESSATPNEKLFF
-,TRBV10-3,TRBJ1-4,CAISGDREGEKLFF
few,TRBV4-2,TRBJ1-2,CASSQERDRVRYGYTF
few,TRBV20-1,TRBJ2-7,CSARASGSPWEQYF
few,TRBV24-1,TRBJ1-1,CATSDTGQLGTEAFF
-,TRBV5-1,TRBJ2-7,CASSLAPAGGIEQYF
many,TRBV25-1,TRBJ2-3,CASSANWDLGRSGTQYF
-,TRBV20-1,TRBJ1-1,CSAMDRADEAFF
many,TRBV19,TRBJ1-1,CASSAGQGFKAFF
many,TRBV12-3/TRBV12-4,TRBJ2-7,CASSSLAVSYEQYF
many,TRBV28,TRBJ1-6,CASSSHQGGSSYNSPLHF
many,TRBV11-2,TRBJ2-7,CASSPLRTGTREQYF
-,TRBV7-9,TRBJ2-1,CASSLELGNNEQFF
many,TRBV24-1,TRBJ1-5,CATSDQIEVYYSNQPQHF
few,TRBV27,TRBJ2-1,CASYSFGTSGNEQFF
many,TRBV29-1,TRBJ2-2,CSVPGIANTGELFF